The present T cell receptor beta chain was sequenced within a study of T cell changes during pregnancy in multiple sclerosis. The method was immunoSEQ multiplex PCR; TCRdb's version includes in-frame clones alone and lacks a portion of them. The data show 70,000 to 75,000 clones, around 94% seen once. The CDR3 runs 15 residues. Deletions cut 0 bases from V and 0 bases from J, with 10 bases between. Germline CDR1 is SQVTM and CDR2 is ANQGSEA. Sample: peripheral blood, taken before pregnancy. This TCR was sampled from a female donor with multiple sclerosis, enrolled in a pregnancy study. The rearrangement links TRBV29-1 to TRBJ2-3; tentatively, D is TRBD1 (6 bases). As DNA, the CDR3 is TGCAGCGTTGAAGATTATGGACAGAGCACAGATACGCAGTATTTT. This translates into CSVEDYGQSTDTQYF.